This TCR beta chain derives from a study of T cell repertoires in cytomegalovirus infection. Study-wide context: CMV infection plus the matching HLA type was flagged by public TCR beta signatures. Study conclusions and caveats: There were carriers of CMV plus the relevant HLA, and cumulative public TCR beta family frequency identified them. The ex vivo response was dominated by HLA-C-restricted CMV-specific TCR beta clonotypes.

Using its own MiXCR run on the reads, TCRdb lists one record per CDR3 protein. The profile shows about 530,000 distinct CDR3 sequences, about 26% of them singletons. About this clonotype itself: Its antigen is as yet unknown.

This CDR3 comprises 12 residues. V shed 1 base and J shed 7 bases, with 8 bases lying between them. CDR1 and CDR2 (germline): DFQATT, SNEGSKA (reference sequence). The J gene is TRBJ2-1, the V gene TRBV20-1; D ambiguous. Sequencing was performed on PBMCs. The receptor's source is a human donor in good health (CMV status not recorded). Some clones in this sample may be carry-over from other donors' samples. The chain's CDR3 is CSARAPRNEQFF. The CDR3 nucleotides read TGCAGTGCTAGAGCCCCGAGGAATGAGCAGTTCTTC.